This T cell receptor beta chain derives from a study of blood T cell dynamics during melanoma immunotherapy. Study-wide points: At W3, later disease-control patients showed bifurcated PBMC repertoire changes, unlike progressors.

Regarding this clone: Its antigen is undetermined.

Described time point: pre-treatment baseline. Samples come from before therapy and from week 3 after the first blockade cycle. Response was assessed by RECIST 1.1 at 12 weeks, except a couple of rapid progressors. Using immunoSEQ multiplex PCR, the repertoire was profiled, and TCRdb retains in-frame clones only, with some absent. The sample contains approximately 13,000 clones, 85% to 90% of which appear only once. Looked up from germline, CDR1 is SGDLS and CDR2 is YYNGEE. V dropped 4 bases and J dropped 1 base, with 11 bases sitting between them. The CDR3 sequence is 14 residues long. This TCR came from a human donor with melanoma. The gene calls are TRBV9 and TRBJ1-1; no reliable D call. This specimen was blood, taken from a patient treated with checkpoint blockade. The CDR3 nucleotides are TGTGCCAGCAGCATAGACGCCAGGAACACTGAAGCTTTCTTT. Amino acid sequence: CASSIDARNTEAFF.